The T cell receptor beta chain under discussion was sequenced for a study of T cell repertoires in cytomegalovirus infection. The overall study: CMV epitopes that were recently identified and HLA-C-restricted were used alongside well-studied HLA-B-restricted ones. TCR beta signatures that were public indicated CMV infection and matching HLA type.

Per germline, CDR1 DFQATT and CDR2 SNEGSKA (reference sequence). Trimming removed 3 bases from V and 0 bases from J, with 21 bases in between. The CDR3 is made up of 17 amino acids. TCRdb processed the reads anew with MiXCR; each CDR3 protein has one entry. The sample lists approximately 910,000 distinct CDR3 sequences, around a third seen once, with more than 13% in the top ten. Comments on this clonotype: Its antigen is as yet unknown.

The rearrangement joins TRBV20-1 to TRBJ2-7; D is perhaps TRBD1 or TRBD2 (5 bases each). The clonotype originates from a human donor in good health (CMV status not recorded). Some clones in this sample may be carry-over from other donors' samples. The specimen comprised cultured CD8+ T cells from PBMCs, sampled from culture after CMV antigen stimulation. CDR3 in amino acids: CSASRERWGRSSYEQYF. The CDR3 DNA reads TGCAGTGCTAGTAGGGAGAGGTGGGGCCGGAGCTCCTACGAGCAGTACTTC.